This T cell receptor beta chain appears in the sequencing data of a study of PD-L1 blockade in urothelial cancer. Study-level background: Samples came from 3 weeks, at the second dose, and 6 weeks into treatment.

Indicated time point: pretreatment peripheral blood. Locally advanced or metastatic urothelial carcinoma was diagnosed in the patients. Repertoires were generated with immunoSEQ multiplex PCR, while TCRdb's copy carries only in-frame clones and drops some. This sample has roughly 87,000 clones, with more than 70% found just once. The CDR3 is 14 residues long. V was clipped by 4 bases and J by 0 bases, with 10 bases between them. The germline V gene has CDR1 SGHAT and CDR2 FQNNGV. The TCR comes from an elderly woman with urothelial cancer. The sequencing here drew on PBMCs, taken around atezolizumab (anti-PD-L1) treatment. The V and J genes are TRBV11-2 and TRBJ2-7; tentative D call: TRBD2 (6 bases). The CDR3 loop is CASSSRGSSYEQYF. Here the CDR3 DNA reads TGTGCCAGCAGCTCACGGGGGAGCTCCTACGAGCAGTACTTC.